This TCR beta chain was sequenced in a study of OX40 agonist ivuxolimab in advanced cancers. Looking at the study overall: The patients received agonistic anti-OX40 (CD134) antibody ivuxolimab.

People who had autoimmune disease history or systemic immunosuppression were excluded. Germline V gives CDR1 MGHRA, CDR2 YSYEKL. V was pared by 0 bases and J by 7 bases, with 22 bases between. The CDR3 is 17 residues long. The method was immunoSEQ multiplex PCR; TCRdb's version includes in-frame clones alone and lacks a portion of them. Among about 96,000 clones listed, under 85% were seen once. This clone was found once. The source was CD4+ or CD8+ T cells sorted from blood, collected in a trial of the OX40 agonist ivuxolimab. This receptor was taken from an adult with an advanced solid tumor such as melanoma, head and neck, liver or kidney cancer. The chain uses TRBV4-1 and TRBJ2-7; D unclear. CDR3 nucleotides: TGCGCCAGCAGCCAAGACCCCCGTCGGGCTCTCGCCTGGGAGCAGTACTTC. This sequence encodes CASSQDPRRALAWEQYF.